This is a list of T cell receptor beta chains from one sample in a study of T-cell memory formation after mild COVID-19. Using its own MiXCR run on the 5' RACE reads, TCRdb lists one record per CDR3 protein. The sample carries about half a million distinct CDR3 sequences, over 15% recorded once. The material sequenced was PBMCs or a T cell subset sorted from them (not recorded which). These receptors originate from an adult woman who had mild COVID-19 (a few samples of this study predate the infection). Cell type and time point are not known. Each CDR3 is given with its conserved first and last residue. Fields, in order: clone size, D gene, V gene, J gene, CDR3 DNA, CDR3 protein. The D gene is left open where the match is weak. Clone size, where shown, is once, few, many, or a class for clones that have expanded.

-	-	TRBV27	TRBJ1-2	TGTGCCAGCAAGTCCCTCAGTAACTATGGCTACACCTTC	CASKSLSNYGYTF
few	TRBD1	TRBV29-1	TRBJ1-2	TGCAGCGTTGTTCCGGGACAGGGGTCGAATGGCTACACCTTC	CSVVPGQGSNGYTF
-	-	TRBV13	TRBJ2-3	TGTGCCAGCCCTTCGGGCGGGACAAGCACAGATACGCAGTATTTT	CASPSGGTSTDTQYF
-	-	TRBV19	TRBJ2-1	TGTGCCAGTACCCCTTCTGAGTGGAATGAGCAGTTCTTC	CASTPSEWNEQFF
few	-	TRBV7-2	TRBJ2-5	TGTGCCAGCAGCTTTCTAATTGGGGAGACCCAGTACTTC	CASSFLIGETQYF
-	TRBD1	TRBV11-2	TRBJ1-2	TGTGCCAGCAATCCAGGGGGGGCTACTAACTATGGCTACACCTTC	CASNPGGATNYGYTF
-	-	TRBV19	TRBJ1-2	TGTGCCAGTAGTATCAAGGGGAACTATGGCTACACCTTC	CASSIKGNYGYTF
-	TRBD1	TRBV29-1	TRBJ2-1	TGCAGCTCGCGGACAGGGGGCTTCAATGAGCAGTTCTTC	CSSRTGGFNEQFF
-	TRBD2	TRBV24-1	TRBJ2-5	TGTGCCACCAGTGATAGTTGGGGGCACCTAGCGGGAGTAGGCCAAGAGACCCAGTACTTC	CATSDSWGHLAGVGQETQYF
-	-	TRBV28	TRBJ2-7	TGTGCCAGCAGTTTTGCTAGGCGGGGATACTACGAGCAGTACTTC	CASSFARRGYYEQYF
few	-	TRBV5-6	TRBJ2-1	TGTGCCAGCAGGAGTGCTAATGAGCAGTTCTTC	CASRSANEQFF
few	TRBD2	TRBV20-1	TRBJ2-1	TGCAGTGCTAGGACCTCCGGGACTAAGAGCTCCTACAATGAGCAGTTCTTC	CSARTSGTKSSYNEQFF
few	-	TRBV4-1	TRBJ1-2	TGCGCCAGCAGCCAAGGGGAGTCTTCTAACTATGGCTACACCTTC	CASSQGESSNYGYTF
many	TRBD2	TRBV20-1	TRBJ2-7	TGCAGTGTCGCGGGAGTGGGATACGAGCAGTACTTC	CSVAGVGYEQYF
-	-	TRBV28	TRBJ2-5	TGTGCCAGCACCCGGAGGCTGGGGCGGATGCTGAATGCCCAAGAGACCCAGTACTTC	CASTRRLGRMLNAQETQYF
-	TRBD1	TRBV24-1	TRBJ2-6	TGTGCCACCAGTGAGGCACCGGGACAGGGCGACTCTGGGGCCAACGTCCTGACTTTC	CATSEAPGQGDSGANVLTF